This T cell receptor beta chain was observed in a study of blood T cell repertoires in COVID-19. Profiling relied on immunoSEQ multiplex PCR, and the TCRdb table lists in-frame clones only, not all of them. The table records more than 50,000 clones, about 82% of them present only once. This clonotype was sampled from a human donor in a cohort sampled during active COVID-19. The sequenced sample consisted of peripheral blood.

The CDR3 coding sequence is TGTGCCAGCAGTGAGATCCTTTGGACAGGGGAAAACACTGAAGCTTTCTTT. It specifies CASSEILWTGENTEAFF. The chain is built from TRBV6-1 and TRBJ1-1, with 9 bases aligning to TRBD1. Germline CDR1 is MNHNS and CDR2 is SASEGT. The CDR3 covers 17 residues. V shed 3 bases, J shed 2 bases, and the junction held 10 bases outside the gene matches.